One sample yielded the 2 T cell receptor beta chains listed below, sequenced in a study of CD8 T cells in ankylosing spondylitis. TCRdb analysed the 5' RACE reads with MiXCR anew, one entry per CDR3 protein. The data show about 400,000 distinct CDR3 sequences, approximately 22% seen once. Sequencing was done on a sample of blood, either unsorted or a sorted T cell fraction (not recorded which). The origin of the receptors is a male donor with ankylosing spondylitis or in good health (not recorded which).

This chain joins TRBV28 and TRBJ2-5; 7 bases are a match to TRBD1. Germline-derived CDR1 and CDR2 are MDHEN and SYDVKM. Unmatched junction bases numbered 5, after V lost 2 bases and J lost 5 bases. The CDR3 totals 14 residues. CDR3 sequence: CASSLPGQEETQYF. The CDR3, as DNA: TGTGCCAGCAGTTTACCCGGACAGGAGGAGACCCAGTACTTC.

The table lists this clonotype with a few counts. V and J are TRBV9 and TRBJ2-5; 15 positions agree with TRBD2. The V gene end was trimmed by 4 bases and the J gene end by 5 bases; junction bases not matched to a gene: 9. Germline loops: CDR1 SGDLS, CDR2 YYNGEE. The CDR3 length is 17 residues. CDR3 nucleotide sequence: TGTGCCAGCAGCTCCGGGACTAGCGGGGGGTTCAGGGAGACCCAGTACTTC. It specifies CASSSGTSGGFRETQYF.